The 10 T cell receptor beta chains listed next were all sequenced from one sample in a study of response to subunit inactivated influenza vaccine. TCRdb fed the RT-PCR reads into MiXCR, producing one record per CDR3 protein. The data contain a few hundred thousand distinct CDR3 sequences, approximately 20% of them singletons. The source was PBMCs from blood, collected less than 22 months after vaccination. These receptors originate from a man aged 50 to 75 who received an inactivated influenza vaccine.

J is TRBJ1-5 and V is TRBV3-1; TRBD1 matches at 10 bases. This CDR3 is 14 amino acids long. V shed 4 bases and J 7 bases; nucleotides not matched to a gene: 4. Germline CDR1 LGHDT, CDR2 YNNKEL (reference sequence). The CDR3 sequence is CASSRTDRGQPQHF. The CDR3 nucleotides are TGTGCCAGCAGCCGAACGGACAGGGGGCAGCCCCAGCATTTT. Filled out from reference TRBV3-1 and TRBJ1-5, the complete variable domain reads DTAVSQTPKYLVTQMGNDKSIKCEQNLGHDTMYWYKQDSKKFLKIMFSYNNKELIINETVPNRFSPKSPDKAHLNLHINSLELGDSAVYFCASSRTDRGQPQHFGDGTRLSIL.

This sequence joins TRBV20-1 and TRBJ1-2, with 8 bases lining up with TRBD1. V lost 6 bases, J lost 5 bases, and 8 bases stayed unmatched. This CDR3 contains 13 residues. Germline CDR1 reads DFQATT; CDR2 reads SNEGSKA (reference sequence). CDR3 residues: CSAKDRASYGYTF. The CDR3 bases are TGCAGTGCCAAGGACAGGGCCTCGTATGGCTACACCTTC.

The chain uses TRBV12-3 or TRBV12-4 and TRBJ1-5; the D is unclear. The CDR3 covers 12 residues. With 5 bases removed from V and 9 bases from J, the gap between germline ends came to 11 bases. The CDR3: CASSGGNRPQHF. The CDR3 region has the DNA TGTGCCAGCAGTGGCGGTAATAGGCCCCAGCATTTT.

For this clonotype: The conserved final phenylalanine or tryptophan is absent from the CDR3, which likely points to a read error. V is TRBV20-1 and J is TRBJ1-6, with D perhaps TRBD1 (6 bases). The V and J ends lost 0 bases and 4 bases respectively, with 13 bases between them. This CDR3 is 16 amino acids long. The germline V gene encodes CDR1 DFQATT and CDR2 SNEGSKA (reference sequence). The CDR3: CSARDVADSYNSPLHI. In nucleotides, the CDR3 is TGCAGTGCTAGAGATGTAGCGGACAGTTATAATTCACCCCTCCACATT.

The rearrangement joins TRBV29-1 to TRBJ2-3, with TRBD2 matching over 10 bases. The CDR3 has 15 residues. V trimming: 4 bases; J trimming: 3 bases; junction bases outside the gene matches: 7. Germline loops: CDR1 SQVTM, CDR2 ANQGSEA. CDR3: CSVGIPSGSTDTQYF. In DNA form, the CDR3 reads TGCAGCGTTGGAATTCCTAGCGGGAGTACAGATACGCAGTATTTT.

This chain joins TRBV11-2 and TRBJ2-4, with a weak D call TRBD1 (6 bases). The CDR3 contains 15 residues. The V and J ends lost 7 bases and 1 base respectively, with 14 bases between them. Germline V gives CDR1 SGHAT, CDR2 FQNNGV. CDR3 region: CASTDNREAKNIQYF. DNA for the CDR3: TGTGCCAGCACCGATAACAGGGAGGCCAAAAACATTCAGTACTTC.

This clonotype was observed at least ten times. The V gene is TRBV5-8, the J gene TRBJ1-1; 8 nucleotides match TRBD1. Germline CDR1 and CDR2: SGHTS and YDEGEE. This CDR3 has 16 amino acids. Losses at the gene ends were 4 bases for V and 1 base for J; bases not matched to a gene: 9. The CDR3 region is CASSHRTGRGNTEAFF. The CDR3 bases are TGTGCCAGCAGCCATCGGACAGGGCGGGGGAACACTGAAGCTTTCTTT.

The CDR3 sequence is CSVVHPSYNEQFF. DNA of the CDR3: TGCAGCGTGGTTCACCCCTCCTACAATGAGCAGTTCTTC. This rearrangement joins TRBV29-1 to TRBJ2-1; D remains unclear. The V end was cut by 6 bases, the J end by 0 bases, with 9 bases between. The CDR3 loop spans 13 amino acids. The germline CDR1 and CDR2 sequences are SQVTM and ANQGSEA.

The V gene is TRBV7-9, the J gene TRBJ1-1; TRBD1 aligns across 7 bases. V lost 5 bases to trimming and J lost 5 bases; unmatched junction nucleotides: 14. The V gene's germline CDR1 is SEHNR and CDR2 FQNEAQ (reference sequence). The CDR3 length is 16 residues. CDR3 residues: CASSPLTGALRTEAFF. The CDR3 DNA reads as TGTGCCAGCAGCCCCCTCACAGGGGCCCTAAGAACTGAAGCTTTCTTT.

Many counts were recorded for this clonotype. J is TRBJ1-2 and V is TRBV12-3 or TRBV12-4; perhaps TRBD1 as D (5 bases). The CDR3 totals 11 residues. With 4 bases removed from V and 7 bases from J, the gap between germline ends came to 7 bases. The CDR3 DNA sequence: TGTGCCAGCAGTTCCAGGGCTGGCTACACCTTC. This translates into CASSSRAGYTF.